The 10 T cell receptor beta chains presented below share a single source sample, sequenced in a study of OX40 agonist ivuxolimab in advanced cancers. Profiling relied on immunoSEQ multiplex PCR, and the TCRdb table lists in-frame clones only, not all of them. The table shows tens of thousands of clones, with 86% occurring only once. The sample was CD4+ or CD8+ T cells sorted from blood, taken in a trial of the OX40 agonist ivuxolimab. The receptors originated from an adult with an advanced solid tumor such as melanoma, head and neck, liver or kidney cancer.

The chain uses TRBV6-5 and TRBJ1-1, with D hard to call. The length of the CDR3 is 13 residues. Trimming left V 3 bases short and J 4 bases short, with 9 bases between. The V gene's germline CDR1 is MNHEY and CDR2 SVGAGI. The DNA for the CDR3 is TGTGCCAGCAGTTATGGGGAGGGCACTGAAGCTTTCTTT. Residues: CASSYGEGTEAFF.

Comment on this clone: Other DNA sequences in this sample translate to the same CDR3. The gene calls are TRBV7-9 and TRBJ2-1, with D maybe TRBD2 (6 bases). Deletions cut 4 bases from V and 12 bases from J, with 10 bases between. Germline-derived CDR1 and CDR2 are SEHNR and FQNEAQ (reference sequence). The CDR3 covers 11 residues. DNA for the CDR3: TGTGCCAGCAGCTCCGTGGGAGGGCAGTTCTTC. It translates to CASSSVGGQFF.

CDR3 protein: CASSLAIEWETQYF. The CDR3 DNA follows: TGTGCCAGCAGCTTAGCAATCGAGTGGGAGACCCAGTACTTC. The genes are TRBV7-9 and TRBJ2-5; D remains ambiguous. V dropped 0 bases and J dropped 5 bases, with 10 bases sitting between them. This CDR3 contains 14 residues. Germline values: CDR1 SEHNR, CDR2 FQNEAQ (reference sequence). Based on the CDR3 plus reference TRBV7-9 and TRBJ2-5, the full variable domain is DTGVSQNPRHKITKRGQNVTFRCDPISEHNRLYWYRQTLGQGPEFLTYFQNEAQLEKSRLLSDRFSAERPKGSFSTLEIQRTEQGDSAMYLCASSLAIEWETQYFGPGTRLLVL.

This sequence joins TRBV28 and TRBJ1-4, with 7 bases lining up with TRBD1. With 4 bases clipped from V and 11 bases from J, the junction kept 16 bases outside the gene matches. Per the germline V gene, CDR1 is MDHEN and CDR2 is SYDVKM. The CDR3 is 16 amino acids. For the CDR3, the DNA is TGTGCCAGCAGTTCGCCCCCCCCGGACAGGCTTTGGAAACTGTTTTTT. Translating it yields CASSSPPPDRLWKLFF.

The V and J genes are TRBV10-3 and TRBJ2-7; 9 nucleotides align to TRBD1. The germline V gene has CDR1 ENHRY and CDR2 SYGVKD. V trimming: 3 bases; J trimming: 3 bases; junction bases outside the gene matches: 9. This CDR3 is 16 amino acids long. CDR3: CAISDPLRQGDYEQYF. The CDR3 DNA is TGTGCCATCAGTGATCCCCTCCGACAGGGGGACTACGAGCAGTACTTC.

This sequence joins TRBV28 and TRBJ2-7, with a tentative D call TRBD2 (5 bases). Germline V gene lookup returns CDR1 MDHEN and CDR2 SYDVKM. This CDR3 has 15 residues. Trimming removed 2 bases at V and 0 bases at J, with 11 bases between. DNA for the CDR3: TGTGCCAGCAGTTTACCCGGGGAAAGCTCCTACGAGCAGTACTTC. This sequence encodes CASSLPGESSYEQYF.

This rearrangement joins TRBV7-2 to TRBJ1-6; D is uncertain. The CDR3 contains 15 residues. With 5 bases removed from V and 0 bases from J, the gap between germline ends came to 8 bases. In germline, CDR1 is SGHTA, CDR2 FQGNSA. The chain's CDR3 is CASSPWSSYNSPLHF. In DNA, the CDR3 is TGTGCCAGCAGCCCTTGGAGCTCCTATAATTCACCCCTCCACTTT.

The genes are TRBV13 and TRBJ1-2, with D unclear. CDR3 length: 13 amino acids. Trimming stripped 5 bases from V and 4 bases from J, with 11 bases between. Germline-derived CDR1 and CDR2 are PRHDT and FYEKMQ (reference sequence). CDR3 nucleotide sequence: TGTGCCAGCAGCCCGGTGGCTCTCTATGGCTACACCTTC. It specifies CASSPVALYGYTF.

This clone was counted between two and nine times. The same CDR3 is also encoded by other DNA sequences in this sample. This sequence joins TRBV19 and TRBJ2-7; 9 bases agree with TRBD2. Trimming at V came to 9 bases and at J to 0 bases, leaving 6 bases not matched to a gene. The CDR3 is 14 amino acids. Germline V CDR1 and CDR2: LNHDA, SQIVND (reference sequence). The CDR3 region is CASRRLADSYEQYF. CDR3 in DNA: TGTGCCAGCCGTAGACTAGCGGACTCCTACGAGCAGTACTTC.

This rearrangement joins TRBV7-9 to TRBJ2-2; weak D call: TRBD1 (7 bases). V lost 4 bases and J lost 1, with 19 bases in between. CDR1 and CDR2 from the germline V gene are SEHNR and FQNEAQ (reference sequence). There are 18 residues in the CDR3. CDR3 sequence (DNA): TGTGCCAGCAGCTCCATAAGGGGGCTAGCGATGAACACCGGGGAGCTGTTTTTT. Translation gives CASSSIRGLAMNTGELFF.